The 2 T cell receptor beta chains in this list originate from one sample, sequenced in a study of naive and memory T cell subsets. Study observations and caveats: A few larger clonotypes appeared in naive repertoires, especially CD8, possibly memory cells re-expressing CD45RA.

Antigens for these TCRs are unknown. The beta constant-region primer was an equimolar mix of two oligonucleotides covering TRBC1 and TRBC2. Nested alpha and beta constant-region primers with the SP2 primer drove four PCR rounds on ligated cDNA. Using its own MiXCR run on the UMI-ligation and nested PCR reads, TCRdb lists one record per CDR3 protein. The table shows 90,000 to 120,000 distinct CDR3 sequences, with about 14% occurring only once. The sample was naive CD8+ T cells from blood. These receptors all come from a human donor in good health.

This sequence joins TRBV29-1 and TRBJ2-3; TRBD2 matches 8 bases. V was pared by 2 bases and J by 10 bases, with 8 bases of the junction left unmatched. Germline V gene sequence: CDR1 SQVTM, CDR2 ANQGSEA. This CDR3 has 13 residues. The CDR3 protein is CSVERPGGVAQYF. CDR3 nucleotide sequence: TGCAGCGTTGAAAGACCGGGGGGGGTTGCGCAGTATTTT.

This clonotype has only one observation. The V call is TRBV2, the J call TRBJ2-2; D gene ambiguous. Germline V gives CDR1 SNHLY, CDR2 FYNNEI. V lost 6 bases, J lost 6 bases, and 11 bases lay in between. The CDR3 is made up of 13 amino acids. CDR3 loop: CASRPTSAGELFF. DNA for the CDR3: TGTGCCAGCAGGCCCACTTCGGCCGGGGAGCTGTTTTTT.